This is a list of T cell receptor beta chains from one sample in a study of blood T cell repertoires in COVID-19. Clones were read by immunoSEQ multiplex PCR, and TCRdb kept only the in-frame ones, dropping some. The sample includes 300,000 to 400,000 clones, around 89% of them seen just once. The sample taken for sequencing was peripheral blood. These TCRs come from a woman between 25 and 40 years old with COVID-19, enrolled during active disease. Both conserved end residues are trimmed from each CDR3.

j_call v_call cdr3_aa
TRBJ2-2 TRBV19 ASSSRQGAYRELF
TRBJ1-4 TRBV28 ASFQSGTGNEKLF
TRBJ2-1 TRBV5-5 ASSLVASVVTNEQF
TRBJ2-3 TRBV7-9 ASTIGAHTQY
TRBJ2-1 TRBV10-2 ASSETGDYNEQF
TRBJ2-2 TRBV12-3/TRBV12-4 ASSLYRPGELF
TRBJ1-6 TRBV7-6 ASSLETANSPLH
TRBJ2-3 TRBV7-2 ASSFLPTDTQY
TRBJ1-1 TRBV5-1 ASSLLGANTEAF
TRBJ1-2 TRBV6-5 ASSQTGDYGYT
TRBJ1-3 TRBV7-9 ASSSRRENRGNTIY
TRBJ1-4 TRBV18 ASSIGTGANEKLF
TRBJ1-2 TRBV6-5 ASSGEGYGYT
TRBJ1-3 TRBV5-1 ASSLQASGNTIY
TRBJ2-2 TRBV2 ASSPSGTGDGELF
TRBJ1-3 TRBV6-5 ASSPPGAENTIY
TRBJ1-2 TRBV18 ASSPYPPRDYGYT
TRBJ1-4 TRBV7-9 ASSPWDRVNEKLF
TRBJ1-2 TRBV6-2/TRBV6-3 ASSYTPPGAYGYT
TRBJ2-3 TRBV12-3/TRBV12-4 ASSGQLTDTQY
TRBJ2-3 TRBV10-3 AISDDRGGGTDTQY
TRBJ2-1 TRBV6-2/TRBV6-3 ASSLRDYPYNEQF
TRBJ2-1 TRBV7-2 ASSSSPGDEQF
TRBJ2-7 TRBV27 ASSLRGGIARSYEQY
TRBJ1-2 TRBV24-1 ATSGQGAGNYGYT
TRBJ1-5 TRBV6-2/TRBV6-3 ASSYSIYPGGDQPQH
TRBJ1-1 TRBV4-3 ASSQDHRRGLNTEAF
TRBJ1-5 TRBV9 ASSVGAGLNQPQH
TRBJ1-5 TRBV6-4 ASSEIEGQPQH
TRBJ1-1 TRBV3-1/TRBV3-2 ASSQETGGQGF
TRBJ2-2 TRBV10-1 ASSESLDGELF
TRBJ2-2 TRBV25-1 ASATGGSGTGELF
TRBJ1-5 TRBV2 ASSVERGGQPQH
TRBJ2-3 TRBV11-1 ASSRTADTQY
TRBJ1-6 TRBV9 ASRLRDRGPVGNSPLH
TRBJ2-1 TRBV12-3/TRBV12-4 ASSPGREQF